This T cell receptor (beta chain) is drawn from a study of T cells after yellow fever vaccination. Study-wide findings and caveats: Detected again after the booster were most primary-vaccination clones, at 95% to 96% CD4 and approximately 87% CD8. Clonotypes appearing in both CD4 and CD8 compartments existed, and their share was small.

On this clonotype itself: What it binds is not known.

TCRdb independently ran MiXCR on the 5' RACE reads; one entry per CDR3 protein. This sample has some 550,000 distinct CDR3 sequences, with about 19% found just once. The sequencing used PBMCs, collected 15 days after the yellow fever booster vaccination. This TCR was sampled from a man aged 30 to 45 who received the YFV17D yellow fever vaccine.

CDR3 loop: CASRTGTSGGYEQYF. As DNA, the CDR3 is TGTGCCAGCAGGACCGGGACTAGCGGGGGGTACGAGCAGTACTTC. The chain links TRBV6-1 to TRBJ2-7; 15 nucleotides agree with TRBD2. Germline values: CDR1 MNHNS, CDR2 SASEGT. This CDR3 spans 15 amino acids. J gave up 4 bases and V 6 bases, and 4 bases lay outside the gene matches.